The T cell receptor (beta chain) under discussion was sequenced for a study of a mutant IDH1 vaccine in newly diagnosed glioma. Whole-study context: The sex distribution of treated patients was around 60% male and roughly 40% female, with a mean age of 40.4 years.

Time point specified: baseline, week 1 (first vaccination visit). As for treatment: pre-vaccination baseline after standard-of-care therapy. Those who donated had recent WHO grade 3 or 4 IDH1-mutant, ATRX-lost astrocytomas. A word on this clone: Its specificity is not known.

General study findings and limits: Patients showed vaccine-induced immune responses at a rate of roughly 93%.

Profiled with immunoSEQ multiplex PCR; TCRdb holds only in-frame clones, not every one. The sample holds around 63,000 clones, approximately 91% seen once. The receptor's source is a man aged 45 to 65 with glioma. Material: PBMCs, obtained from a glioma patient treated with radiotherapy, temozolomide or both.

CDR3 in amino acids: CASSLSLDDGETQYF. As DNA, the CDR3 is TGTGCCAGCAGCCTCTCCCTCGACGATGGGGAGACCCAGTACTTC. The chain is built from TRBV9 and TRBJ2-5; D uncertain. Germline-derived CDR1 and CDR2 are SGDLS and YYNGEE. There are 15 residues in the CDR3. Trimming shortened V by 4 bases and J by 5 bases, and 18 bases separated the two germline ends.